This T cell receptor beta chain derives from a study of T cells in localized non-small cell lung cancer. Study-level findings and limits: Heterogeneity remains possible because sequencing was limited to only one tumor region. In adjacent lung, a median roughly 57 of the top 100 tumor clones were found. Increased T cell density in blood showed an association with longer overall survival. Uninvolved adjacent lung had more T cell clonality than any other tissue, topping tumor.

Germline V gene sequence: CDR1 MRHNA, CDR2 SNTAGT. CDR3 length equals 15 residues. Trimming took off 4 bases at V and 6 bases at J, with 18 bases between the two ends. Points on this clone: Its antigen is unidentified.

Generated by immunoSEQ multiplex PCR, the TCRdb table keeps only in-frame clones and is missing some. Among tens of thousands of clones listed, roughly 87% were seen once. The material sequenced was peripheral blood, taken before any cancer treatment. This sequence originates from a male donor at least 60 years old with stage III squamous cell lung carcinoma. This chain connects TRBV6-4 to TRBJ1-1; the D is unclear. Here the CDR3 reads CASSGRSAPGAEAFF. The CDR3 nucleotides are TGTGCCAGCAGTGGCCGTTCGGCTCCCGGCGCTGAAGCTTTCTTT.